One sample yielded the 10 T cell receptor beta chains listed below, sequenced in a study of cytomegalovirus exposure and HLA in healthy donors. PCR used 60 Vbeta primers and 13 Jbeta primers. Using immunoSEQ multiplex PCR, the repertoire was profiled, and TCRdb retains in-frame clones only, with some absent. The sample gives 110,000 to 150,000 clones, about 74% of which show up once; around 1.9% is in the top ten. Sequenced sample: PBMCs. These receptors were taken from a woman aged 40 to 50 in good health and CMV-seronegative.

This clone was observed a handful of times. This chain connects TRBV5-4 to TRBJ1-5, with TRBD1 identical over 12 bases. V was pared by 3 bases and J by 5 bases, with 9 bases of the junction left unmatched. CDR3 length: 17 amino acids. Per the germline V gene, CDR1 is SGHNT and CDR2 is YYREEE (reference sequence). The CDR3 DNA follows: TGTGCCAGCAGCTCCTACTCCGGGACAGGGGGCGATCAGCCCCAGCATTTT. This encodes CASSSYSGTGGDQPQHF.

This clone was picked up one time. V is TRBV27 and J is TRBJ2-7; D is undetermined. The germline V gene encodes CDR1 MNHEY and CDR2 SMNVEV (reference sequence). The CDR3 length is 14 residues. Deletions cut 4 bases from V and 1 base from J, with 11 bases between. DNA for the CDR3: TGTGCCAGCAGTTCACGAGCCCTTTCCTACGAGCAGTACTTC. Its protein is CASSSRALSYEQYF.

As concerns this clone: The junction differs from germline at one of its ends, possibly a read error. The chain couples TRBV7-9 to TRBJ2-5; TRBD1 aligns across 8 bases. From germline, CDR1 is SEHNR and CDR2 FQNEAQ (reference sequence). This CDR3 has 16 residues. The DNA for the CDR3 is TGTTCCAGCAGCTCATCCGGGACAGGAGTGCAAGAGACCCAGTACTTC. Amino acid sequence: CSSSSSGTGVQETQYF.

This clone was picked up a small number of times. V is TRBV5-6 and J is TRBJ1-3; 9 bases agree with TRBD1. The CDR3 consists of 15 residues. Germline CDR1 and CDR2: SGHDT and YYEEEE. The junction had 6 bases not matched to a gene; V was cut back by 5 bases and J by 3 bases. The DNA of the CDR3 is TGTGCCAGCAGGAGGACAGGGGTCGATGGAAACACCATATATTTT. Protein sequence: CASRRTGVDGNTIYF.

V usage is TRBV29-1 and J usage is TRBJ2-5, with D possibly TRBD1 on 6 matching bases. The J call may be faulty, since TRBJ2-7 better matches the DNA end. Germline V gene data show CDR1 as SQVTM and CDR2 as ANQGSEA. The CDR3 is 13 amino acids. The CDR3 nucleotides read TGCAGCGTTGAGGTACAGGGAGCTGGCGAGCAGTACTTC. Translating gives CSVEVQGAGEQYF.

The rearrangement uses TRBV7-6 and TRBJ1-2; 12 bases align to TRBD1. The CDR3 is made up of 16 amino acids. V was pared by 6 bases and J by 8 bases, with 13 bases of the junction left unmatched. Germline V gives CDR1 SGHVS, CDR2 FNYEAQ. The CDR3 DNA sequence: TGTGCCAGCAGTTCCTCGGGACAGGGGGCAATTGGGGGCTACACCTTC. As protein: CASSSSGQGAIGGYTF.

The chain links TRBV6-1 to TRBJ2-1; the match to TRBD2 covers 9 bases. Unmatched junction bases numbered 11, after V lost 4 bases and J lost 7 bases. The CDR3 length is 16 residues. Looked up from germline, CDR1 is MNHNS and CDR2 is SASEGT. The CDR3 reads CASSGGRGGALNEQFF. CDR3 bases: TGTGCCAGCAGTGGGGGCCGCGGGGGGGCCCTTAATGAGCAGTTCTTC.

This clone showed up just once. This chain connects TRBV10-2 to TRBJ2-1; 9 positions match TRBD2. The V and J ends lost 4 bases and 1 base, in that order; junction bases with no gene match: 8. CDR3 length: 17 residues. Germline V gene lookup returns CDR1 WSHSY and CDR2 SAAADI. CDR3 residues: CASSGPLAGASYNEQFF. CDR3 bases: TGCGCCAGCAGTGGTCCGTTAGCGGGAGCGTCCTACAATGAGCAGTTCTTC.

The chain has TRBV4-2 and TRBJ1-1; D uncertain. The CDR3 loop spans 16 amino acids. Trimming shortened V by 0 bases and J by 1 base, and 12 bases separated the two germline ends. Germline V CDR1 and CDR2: LGHNA, YNFKEQ. CDR3: CASSQDLSFQNTEAFF. The CDR3 DNA is TGTGCCAGCAGCCAAGATCTGAGTTTCCAGAACACTGAAGCTTTCTTT.

This clone was recorded only once. This chain uses TRBV6-4 with TRBJ1-2, with D maybe TRBD1 (5 bases). V lost 0 bases, J lost 4 bases, and 9 bases lay in between. The CDR3 covers 14 residues. Germline V CDR1 and CDR2: MRHNA, SNTAGT. CDR3 amino acids: CASSDSSDSYGYTF. The CDR3 region has the DNA TGTGCCAGCAGTGACTCGTCCGACAGCTATGGCTACACCTTC.